The 28 T cell receptor beta chains below all came from one sample that was sequenced in a study of blood T cell repertoires in COVID-19. Sequencing was performed with immunoSEQ multiplex PCR; in TCRdb, only in-frame clones are kept and a portion is missing. The data show 250,000 or so clones, around nine tenths seen once. Sequencing was done on a sample of peripheral blood. These receptors originate from a woman aged 55-75 years with acute or convalescent COVID-19.

This clone appeared once. This chain links TRBV11-2 with TRBJ2-1; 9 nucleotides line up with TRBD2. The CDR3 loop spans 15 amino acids. Germline V CDR1 and CDR2: SGHAT, FQNNGV. Trimming removed 6 bases from V and 9 bases from J; junction bases left unmatched: 12. The CDR3 here is CASRPPGTSMGEQFF. The CDR3 bases are TGTGCCAGCAGGCCCCCGGGGACTAGCATGGGTGAGCAGTTCTTC.

The chain recombines TRBV28 with TRBJ2-2; D gene uncertain. The CDR3 length is 13 residues. The V gene's germline CDR1 is MDHEN and CDR2 SYDVKM. Trimming stripped 7 bases from V and 1 base from J, with 7 bases between. CDR3 residues: CASNGRNTGELFF. CDR3 bases: TGTGCCAGCAATGGCAGGAACACCGGGGAGCTGTTTTTT.

V and J are TRBV4-2 and TRBJ1-2; 9 bases map to TRBD1. The junction had 14 bases not matched to a gene; V was cut back by 1 base and J by 8 bases. This CDR3 region has 17 residues. In germline, CDR1 is LGHNA, CDR2 YNFKEQ. CDR3 in DNA: TGTGCCAGCAGCCAAGCACGGGGGGAGACAGGGGGAGGAGGCTACACCTTC. Encoded protein: CASSQARGETGGGGYTF.

CDR3 bases: TGTGCCAGCAGTAGCTTAGTTTTGCATCAGCCCCAGCATTTT. Protein sequence: CASSSLVLHQPQHF. V is TRBV27 and J is TRBJ1-5; D gene unclear. Trimming shortened V by 5 bases and J by 5 bases, and 13 bases separated the two germline ends. Germline loops: CDR1 MNHEY, CDR2 SMNVEV (reference sequence). CDR3 length equals 14 residues.

This clone was found once. The chain joins TRBV21-1 to TRBJ2-7; the listed D gene, TRBD2, was not tested against the DNA. TRBV21-1 is flagged as a pseudogene. The CDR3 sequence is 16 residues long. In nucleotides, the CDR3 is TGTGCCAGCAGCAATACAGGACTAGCGGGAGTGTGCGAGCAGTACTTC. It yields the protein CASSNTGLAGVCEQYF.

The chain carries TRBV4-1 and TRBJ2-2, with 16 bases matching TRBD2. Germline CDR1 reads MGHRA; CDR2 reads YSYEKL. The ends lost 4 bases at V and 4 bases at J; junction bases unmatched: 6. The CDR3 has 18 amino acids. In nucleotides, the CDR3 is TGCGCCAGCAGCCTCGGGACTAGCGGGGGGGCATCCACCGGGGAGCTGTTTTTT. This sequence encodes CASSLGTSGGASTGELFF.

The gene calls are TRBV7-9 and TRBJ2-5; TRBD2 matches at 8 bases. V dropped 5 bases and J dropped 4; count of bases not matched to a gene: 6. The CDR3 loop spans 14 amino acids. Germline V CDR1 and CDR2: SEHNR, FQNEAQ (reference sequence). The CDR3 region is CASSRPLAGETQYF. The CDR3 DNA follows: TGTGCCAGCAGCCGACCCCTAGCGGGAGAGACCCAGTACTTC.

This clone was detected only once. V gene TRBV5-4 combines with J gene TRBJ1-2; 9 nucleotides align to TRBD1. CDR1 and CDR2 from the germline V gene are SGHNT and YYREEE (reference sequence). This CDR3 comprises 14 residues. V shed 4 bases and J 8 bases; nucleotides not matched to a gene: 9. The CDR3 DNA sequence: TGTGCCAGCAGCCGACTACAGGGGGCGGGGGGCTACACCTTC. Translating gives CASSRLQGAGGYTF.

This clone was seen once. The chain joins TRBV7-9 to TRBJ1-2; D perhaps matches TRBD1 (6 bases). The CDR3 has 14 amino acids. The germline CDR1 and CDR2 sequences are SEHNR and FQNEAQ (reference sequence). V lost 1 base and J lost 1, with 7 bases in between. CDR3 residues: CASSLGTVNYGYTF. The CDR3, as DNA: TGTGCCAGCAGCTTAGGGACAGTTAACTATGGCTACACCTTC.

V is TRBV9 and J is TRBJ1-3; D is uncertain. Trimming took off 3 bases at V and 0 bases at J, with 16 bases between the two ends. This CDR3 comprises 17 residues. The germline CDR1 and CDR2 sequences are SGDLS and YYNGEE. As DNA, the CDR3 is TGTGCCAGCAGCGCCCTCGGGCCGGGAACCTCTGGAAACACCATATATTTT. Its translation: CASSALGPGTSGNTIYF.

The chain is built from TRBV30 and TRBJ1-1, with D unresolved. In germline, CDR1 is GTSNPN, CDR2 SVGIG (reference sequence). Trimming left V 2 bases short and J 1 base short, with 8 bases between. There are 13 residues in the CDR3. The CDR3 DNA reads TGTGCCTGGAGTTACACAAAGAACACTGAAGCTTTCTTT. This encodes CAWSYTKNTEAFF.

The chain has TRBV3-1 (or the pseudogene TRBV3-2) and TRBJ2-3, with TRBD2 matching over 10 bases. Germline CDR1 is LGHDT and CDR2 is YNNKEL (reference sequence). The CDR3 sequence is 15 residues long. Germline trimming cut 2 bases from V and 4 bases from J; bases unmatched to any gene: 3. The CDR3 DNA follows: TGTGCCAGCAGCCAACAAAGCGGGAGGGCAGATACGCAGTATTTT. Translating gives CASSQQSGRADTQYF.

The rearrangement links TRBV3-1 (or the pseudogene TRBV3-2) to TRBJ2-1; TRBD2 matches at 14 bases. The germline CDR1 and CDR2 sequences are LGHDT and YNNKEL (reference sequence). V dropped 1 base and J dropped 1; count of bases not matched to a gene: 3. The CDR3 has 18 residues. CDR3 nucleotide sequence: TGTGCCAGCAGCCAAGTGACTAGCGGGAGGGGGTCCTACAATGAGCAGTTCTTC. Protein: CASSQVTSGRGSYNEQFF.

This chain uses TRBV19 with TRBJ2-7, with D possibly being TRBD1 (5 bases). There are 13 residues in the CDR3. V lost 2 bases and J 3 bases, leaving 8 bases between the germline ends. CDR1 is LNHDA and CDR2 is SQIVND in the germline V gene (reference sequence). CDR3 nucleotides: TGTGCCAGTAGTATACTCGACAGCTACGAGCAGTACTTC. This sequence encodes CASSILDSYEQYF.

The chain employs TRBV4-1 and TRBJ2-6; 8 nucleotides line up with TRBD1. Germline V gene sequence: CDR1 MGHRA, CDR2 YSYEKL. This CDR3 spans 18 amino acids. The ends lost 2 bases at V and 0 bases at J; junction bases unmatched: 6. CDR3 loop: CASSQSRDRHSGANVLTF. The CDR3 DNA follows: TGCGCCAGCAGCCAATCCCGGGACAGGCACTCTGGGGCCAACGTCCTGACTTTC.

The chain is built from TRBV10-3 and TRBJ2-4, with 7 bases identical to TRBD1. The CDR3 totals 15 residues. Trimming removed 3 bases from V and 6 bases from J; junction bases left unmatched: 8. The germline V gene encodes CDR1 ENHRY and CDR2 SYGVKD. CDR3 nucleotide sequence: TGTGCCATCAGTGATTTAAAGGGGGCGGGAAACATTCAGTACTTC. It translates to CAISDLKGAGNIQYF.

The chain combines TRBV5-1 with TRBJ1-2; TRBD1 matches at 8 bases. The germline CDR1 and CDR2 sequences are SGHRS and YFSETQ. There are 14 residues in the CDR3. With 3 bases clipped from V and 4 bases from J, the junction kept 5 bases outside the gene matches. The CDR3 loop is CASSWGQEAYGYTF. CDR3 nucleotides: TGCGCCAGCAGCTGGGGACAGGAGGCCTATGGCTACACCTTC. The complete variable domain, with remaining parts taken from reference TRBV5-1 and TRBJ1-2, reads KAGVTQTPRYLIKTRGQQVTLSCSPISGHRSVSWYQQTPGQGLQFLFEYFSETQRNKGNFPGRFSGRQFSNSRSEMNVSTLELGDSALYLCASSWGQEAYGYTFGSGTRLTVV.

The V gene is TRBV18, the J gene TRBJ2-7; D perhaps matches TRBD2 (6 bases). V lost 3 bases to trimming and J lost 2 bases, with 17 bases between them. The CDR3 runs to 16 residues. Germline assignment: CDR1 KGHSH and CDR2 LQKENI. The CDR3 loop is CASSPSRAGGTYEQYF. The CDR3 DNA sequence: TGTGCCAGCTCACCTTCTCGCGCTGGAGGGACCTACGAGCAGTACTTC. The full variable domain, in which reference TRBV18 and TRBJ2-7 provide the parts outside the CDR3, is NAGVMQNPRHLVRRRGQEARLRCSPMKGHSHVYWYRQLPEEGLKFMVYLQKENIIDESGMPKERFSAEFPKEGPSILRIQQVVRGDSAAYFCASSPSRAGGTYEQYFGPGTRLTVT.

This clone was seen a few times. The gene calls are TRBV28 and TRBJ1-2; the match to TRBD1 covers 12 bases. The CDR3 is made up of 14 amino acids. Germline CDR1 and CDR2: MDHEN and SYDVKM. V lost 5 bases and J lost 3; bases outside the gene matches: 1. The CDR3: CASSRDRGHYGYTF. CDR3 DNA: TGTGCCAGCAGTAGGGACAGGGGGCACTATGGCTACACCTTC.

This clone was detected once. The rearrangement uses TRBV11-2 and TRBJ1-6; TRBD1 matches 8 bases. The CDR3 runs to 16 residues. V trimming: 5 bases; J trimming: 10 bases; junction bases outside the gene matches: 13. The germline V gene has CDR1 SGHAT and CDR2 FQNNGV. In DNA, the CDR3 is TGTGCCAGCAGCGCAGTAACCGGGACAGGCCCCTCACCCCTCCACTTT. As protein: CASSAVTGTGPSPLHF.

This clone was seen a single time. The genes are TRBV6-5 and TRBJ1-4; tentatively, D is TRBD1 (6 bases). This CDR3 region has 15 residues. Germline lookup yields CDR1 MNHEY and CDR2 SVGAGI. The V and J ends lost 7 bases and 0 bases respectively, with 12 bases between them. The CDR3 DNA follows: TGTGCCAGCACCACAGGGAGGGCAACTAATGAAAAACTGTTTTTT. It is translated as CASTTGRATNEKLFF.

Only one count was recorded for this clone. The CDR3 here is CASSPLSGGSYNSPLHF. Here the CDR3 DNA reads TGTGCCAGCTCACCCCTGTCAGGAGGCTCCTATAATTCACCCCTCCACTTT. The chain employs TRBV18 and TRBJ1-6; no reliable D call. Deletions cut 3 bases from V and 0 bases from J, with 12 bases between. Germline loops: CDR1 KGHSH, CDR2 LQKENI. CDR3 length: 17 amino acids.

V gene TRBV14 combines with J gene TRBJ2-7, with TRBD1 matching 11 bases. CDR3 length: 16 amino acids. The junction had 8 bases not matched to a gene; V was cut back by 5 bases and J by 2 bases. The germline V gene has CDR1 SGHDN and CDR2 FVKESK. The DNA of the CDR3 is TGTGCCAGCAGCAGTACCTTGGGACAGGGGGCCTACGAGCAGTACTTC. Its translation is CASSSTLGQGAYEQYF. Together with reference TRBV14 and TRBJ2-7, the CDR3 gives the full variable domain: EAGVTQFPSHSVIEKGQTVTLRCDPISGHDNLYWYRRVMGKEIKFLLHFVKESKQDESGMPNNRFLAERTGGTYSTLKVQPAELEDSGVYFCASSSTLGQGAYEQYFGPGTRLTVT.

This clone has more than one count but fewer than ten. This chain links TRBV9 with TRBJ1-6; D unresolved. Trimming removed 0 bases from V and 5 bases from J, with 12 bases in between. Germline V lookup: CDR1 SGDLS, CDR2 YYNGEE. The CDR3 spans 16 residues. CDR3 amino acids: CASSVGKQKNNSPLHF. CDR3 DNA sequence: TGTGCCAGCAGCGTAGGCAAACAGAAGAATAATTCACCCCTCCACTTT.

The J gene is TRBJ1-2, the V gene TRBV28; 10 bases match TRBD1. Germline loops: CDR1 MDHEN, CDR2 SYDVKM. The CDR3 consists of 15 residues. V gave up 5 bases and J gave up 0 bases; unmatched junction bases: 3. The CDR3 here is CASSGQGDSNYGYTF. CDR3 in DNA: TGTGCCAGCAGTGGACAGGGGGACTCTAACTATGGCTACACCTTC.

This chain connects TRBV27 to TRBJ2-7; tentative D call: TRBD2 (5 bases). V was cut by 5 bases and J by 0 bases, with 14 bases left in between. The CDR3 runs to 15 residues. The germline V gene encodes CDR1 MNHEY and CDR2 SMNVEV (reference sequence). CDR3 loop: CASSPRGISSYEQYF. The DNA for the CDR3 is TGTGCCAGCAGTCCCCGGGGTATTAGCTCCTACGAGCAGTACTTC.

The chain uses TRBV7-8 and TRBJ1-6; tentatively, D is TRBD1 (6 bases). Trimming pared 5 bases from V and 8 bases from J, leaving 13 bases between. Germline V gene lookup returns CDR1 SGHVS and CDR2 FQNEAQ. CDR3 length: 14 amino acids. The CDR3 nucleotides read TGTGCCAGCAGCCCCGGACAGCTCTATTCACCCCTCCACTTT. It yields the protein CASSPGQLYSPLHF.

V gene TRBV9 combines with J gene TRBJ1-4, with 7 positions matching TRBD1. The CDR3 runs 15 residues. Unmatched junction bases numbered 3, after V lost 0 bases and J lost 4 bases. Germline V gives CDR1 SGDLS, CDR2 YYNGEE. CDR3 sequence: CASSVVGDSNEKLFF. The CDR3, as DNA: TGTGCCAGCAGCGTAGTGGGGGACAGTAATGAAAAACTGTTTTTT.